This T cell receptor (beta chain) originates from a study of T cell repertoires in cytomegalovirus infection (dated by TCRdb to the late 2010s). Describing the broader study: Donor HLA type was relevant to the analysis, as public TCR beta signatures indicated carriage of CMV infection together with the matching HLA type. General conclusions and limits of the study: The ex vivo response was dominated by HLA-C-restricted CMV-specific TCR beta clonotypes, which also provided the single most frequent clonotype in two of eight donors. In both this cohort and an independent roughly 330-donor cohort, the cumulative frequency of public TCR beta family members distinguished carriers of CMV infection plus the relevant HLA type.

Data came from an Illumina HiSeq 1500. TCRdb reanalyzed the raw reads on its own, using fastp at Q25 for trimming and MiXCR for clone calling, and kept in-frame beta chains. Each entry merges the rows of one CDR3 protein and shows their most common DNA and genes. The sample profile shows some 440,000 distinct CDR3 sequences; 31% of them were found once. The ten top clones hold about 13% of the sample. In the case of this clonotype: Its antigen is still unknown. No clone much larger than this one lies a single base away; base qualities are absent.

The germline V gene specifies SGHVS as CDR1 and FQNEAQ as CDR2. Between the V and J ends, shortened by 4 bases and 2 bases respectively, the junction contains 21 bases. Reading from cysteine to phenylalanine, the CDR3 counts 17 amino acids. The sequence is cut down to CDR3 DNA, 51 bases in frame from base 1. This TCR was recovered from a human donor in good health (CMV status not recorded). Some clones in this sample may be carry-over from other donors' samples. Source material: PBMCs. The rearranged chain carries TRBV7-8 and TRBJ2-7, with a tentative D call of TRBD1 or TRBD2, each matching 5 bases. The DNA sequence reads TGTGCCAGCAGCTCGCCCCCCGGGACCCAGAAGACCTACGAGCAGTACTTC. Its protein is CASSSPPGTQKTYEQYF.